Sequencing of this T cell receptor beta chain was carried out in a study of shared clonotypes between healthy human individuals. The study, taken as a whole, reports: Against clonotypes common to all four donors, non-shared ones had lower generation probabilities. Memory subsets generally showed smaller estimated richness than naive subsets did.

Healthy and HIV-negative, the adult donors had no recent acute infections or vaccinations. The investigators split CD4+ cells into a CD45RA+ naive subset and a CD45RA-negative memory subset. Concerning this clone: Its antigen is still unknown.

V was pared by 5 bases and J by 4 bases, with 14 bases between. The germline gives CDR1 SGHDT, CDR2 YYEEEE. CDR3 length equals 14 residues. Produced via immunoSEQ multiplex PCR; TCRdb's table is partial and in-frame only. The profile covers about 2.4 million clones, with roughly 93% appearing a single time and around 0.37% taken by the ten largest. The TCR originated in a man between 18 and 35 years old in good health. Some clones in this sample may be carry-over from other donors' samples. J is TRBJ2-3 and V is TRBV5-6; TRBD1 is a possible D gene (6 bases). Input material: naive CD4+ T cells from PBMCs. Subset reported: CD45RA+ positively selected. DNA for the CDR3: TGTGCCAGCAGGAACAGGGTTGGGGCAGATACGCAGTATTTT. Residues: CASRNRVGADTQYF.